A single sample is the source of the 3 T cell receptor beta chains below, sequenced in a study of T cell responses to AZD1222 COVID-19 vaccine. Only in-frame clones appear in the TCRdb table, and some are missing; sequencing was by immunoSEQ multiplex PCR. The data show more than 150,000 clones, about 92% seen once. Material: peripheral blood, obtained on day 0 of AZD1222 vaccination. Receptor source: an adult in good health.

The chain links TRBV24-1 to TRBJ2-2, with D possibly TRBD2 on 5 matching bases. CDR3 size: 18 residues. Trimming took off 7 bases at V and 7 bases at J, with 27 bases between the two ends. Germline loops: CDR1 KGHDR, CDR2 SFDVKD. The CDR3 reads CATRGDSAGGGGIGELFF. The CDR3, as DNA: TGTGCCACCAGGGGAGATTCGGCAGGTGGTGGCGGTATCGGGGAGCTGTTTTTT.

The chain has TRBV23-1 and TRBJ2-5, with 8 bases lining up with TRBD1. TRBV23-1 is classed as an ORF, of uncertain function. The V gene end was trimmed by 0 bases and the J gene end by 4 bases; junction bases not matched to a gene: 13. The CDR3 length is 18 residues. As DNA, the CDR3 is TGCGCCAGCAGTCAATCGAGACAGGGGCCTGATTGGGGAGAGACCCAGTACTTC. Amino acids: CASSQSRQGPDWGETQYF.

This chain joins TRBV9 and TRBJ1-2, with D perhaps TRBD1 (5 bases). Germline-derived CDR1 and CDR2 are SGDLS and YYNGEE. The CDR3 is made up of 13 amino acids. Deletions cut 0 bases from V and 4 bases from J, with 7 bases between. In DNA form, the CDR3 reads TGTGCCAGCAGCGTAGCTAGGGGCTATGGCTACACCTTC. Amino acids: CASSVARGYGYTF.